This T cell receptor (beta chain) was retrieved from a study of cytomegalovirus exposure and HLA in healthy donors. At collection, donors were nominally healthy, but unrecorded immune exposures were probable. 60 Vbeta and 13 Jbeta primers were used in PCR. Repertoires were generated with immunoSEQ multiplex PCR, while TCRdb's copy carries only in-frame clones and drops some. The profile shows about 110,000 clones, about 75% of them singletons. Notes on the study in general: Excluded were some V segments that proved indistinguishable, including TRBV6-2 and TRBV6-3. Relative to the approximately 670-donor mean, N-insertions were reportedly fewer in an Asian-associated ancestry cluster in a later analysis.

Points on this clone: Its antigen is unknown.

This CDR3 is 13 amino acids long. Looked up from germline, CDR1 is SGHRS and CDR2 is YFSETQ. The rearrangement links TRBV5-1 to TRBJ2-5; D remains unclear. Gene TRBJ2-7 matches the end of the DNA better, so the J call may be wrong. The receptor was derived from a man in his forties or fifties in good health and CMV-seronegative. Sequenced input: PBMCs. CDR3: CASSSTIHREQYF. DNA for the CDR3: TGCGCCAGCAGCTCCACTATTCACCGCGAGCAGTACTTC.